The 20 T cell receptor beta chains below were found in one sample sequenced in a study of blood T cell repertoires in COVID-19. Sequencing used immunoSEQ multiplex PCR; TCRdb keeps in-frame clones, though not all of them. The top ten clones hold around 20% of a sample with some 180,000 clones, around 83% of them seen once. The sequenced material came from peripheral blood. These TCRs come from a woman between 70 and 85 years old who had recovered from COVID-19.

The chain links TRBV7-9 to TRBJ2-3; possible D gene TRBD2, 6 bases. The CDR3 is 14 amino acids. Germline CDR1 and CDR2: SEHNR and FQNEAQ (reference sequence). V was trimmed by 5 bases and J by 2 bases, leaving 11 bases between them. The chain's CDR3 is CASSRGTFTDTQYF. As DNA, the CDR3 is TGTGCCAGCAGCCGCGGGACTTTCACAGATACGCAGTATTTT.

This chain links TRBV28 with TRBJ2-1, with TRBD2 matching over 10 bases. The V and J ends lost 4 bases and 10 bases, in that order; junction bases with no gene match: 13. Germline V gene data show CDR1 as MDHEN and CDR2 as SYDVKM. This CDR3 is 16 amino acids long. As DNA, the CDR3 is TGTGCCAGCAGTTCCCCTTTGAGCGGGAGGGCCGGGGAGCAGTTCTTC. Translating gives CASSSPLSGRAGEQFF.

This clone was counted a single time. In DNA form, the CDR3 reads TGCACCCACGAAACGGGAGTGGGCTACACCTTC. It specifies CTHETGVGYTF. The chain is built from TRBV20-1 and TRBJ1-2; D call uncertain. The CDR3 has 11 residues. CDR1 DFQATT and CDR2 SNEGSKA come from the germline V gene (reference sequence).

The V gene is TRBV29-1, the J gene TRBJ1-1; a weak D match, TRBD1 (5 bases). This CDR3 is 13 amino acids long. Between the trimmed V and J ends, which lost 3 bases and 5 bases, there was a span of 13 bases. Germline assignment: CDR1 SQVTM and CDR2 ANQGSEA. The chain's CDR3 is CSVEGGWGTEAFF. In nucleotides, the CDR3 is TGCAGCGTTGAGGGGGGTTGGGGTACTGAAGCTTTCTTT.

The chain is built from TRBV3-1 (or the pseudogene TRBV3-2) and TRBJ2-3; the D gene is possibly TRBD2 (6 bases). Deletions cut 0 bases from V and 10 bases from J, with 14 bases between. The CDR3 spans 14 residues. The germline V gene has CDR1 LGHDT and CDR2 YNNKEL (reference sequence). The CDR3 region has the DNA TGTGCCAGCAGCCAAGATATCCTGCCGGGGGCGCAGTATTTT. This gives the protein CASSQDILPGAQYF.

This chain connects TRBV13 to TRBJ2-5, with TRBD2 identical over 12 bases. CDR3 length: 16 amino acids. Germline V gene sequence: CDR1 PRHDT, CDR2 FYEKMQ (reference sequence). Trimming cost V 3 bases and J 4 bases; bases outside gene matches: 6. CDR3 DNA: TGTGCCAGCAGCTTCAGACTAGCGGGGGCCCGAGAGACCCAGTACTTC. It codes for CASSFRLAGARETQYF.

The chain has TRBV9 and TRBJ1-3, with 8 bases aligning to TRBD1. The CDR3 is made up of 17 amino acids. Germline V gene sequence: CDR1 SGDLS, CDR2 YYNGEE. V was clipped by 0 bases and J by 4 bases; unmatched bases: 9. CDR3 in amino acids: CASSVGADRVWGNTIYF. CDR3 nucleotide sequence: TGTGCCAGCAGCGTAGGGGCGGACAGGGTCTGGGGAAACACCATATATTTT. The whole variable domain, remainder taken from reference TRBV9 and TRBJ1-3, is DSGVTQTPKHLITATGQRVTLRCSPRSGDLSVYWYQQSLDQGLQFLIQYYNGEERAKGNILERFSAQQFPDLHSELNLSSLELGDSALYFCASSVGADRVWGNTIYFGEGSWLTVV.

This clone was observed once. The V call is TRBV9, the J call TRBJ2-3; tentative D call: TRBD2 (6 bases). This CDR3 comprises 15 residues. Germline V gives CDR1 SGDLS, CDR2 YYNGEE. The V and J ends lost 0 bases and 1 base respectively, with 9 bases between them. The CDR3 region has the DNA TGTGCCAGCAGCGTAGGCGGCGGGGGCACAGATACGCAGTATTTT. Amino acid sequence: CASSVGGGGTDTQYF.

This chain uses TRBV4-2 with TRBJ1-2; D is undetermined. CDR1 LGHNA and CDR2 YNFKEQ come from the germline V gene. Trimming pared 1 base from V and 5 bases from J, leaving 5 bases between. The CDR3 has 12 residues. DNA of the CDR3: TGTGCCAGCAGCCAAGGTCCGTATGGCTACACCTTC. Translated: CASSQGPYGYTF.

V usage is TRBV6-4 and J usage is TRBJ2-2; D perhaps matches TRBD2 (5 bases). V was pared by 4 bases and J by 0 bases, with 9 bases between. Germline CDR1 reads MRHNA; CDR2 reads SNTAGT. The CDR3 is 15 amino acids. CDR3 coding DNA: TGTGCCAGCAGTGCGGGATTCGCGAACACCGGGGAGCTGTTTTTT. The encoded protein is CASSAGFANTGELFF.

The V gene is TRBV29-1, the J gene TRBJ1-1; TRBD1 matches at 8 bases. J lost 0 bases, V lost 6 bases, and 3 bases had no gene match. Germline values: CDR1 SQVTM, CDR2 ANQGSEA. The CDR3 totals 13 residues. The CDR3 sequence: CSVWGQVNTEAFF. The CDR3 nucleotides are TGCAGCGTCTGGGGACAGGTGAACACTGAAGCTTTCTTT.

The J gene is TRBJ2-3, the V gene TRBV7-9, with TRBD2 matching 7 bases. This CDR3 has 12 amino acids. Trimming at V came to 1 base and at J to 15 bases, leaving 7 bases not matched to a gene. The germline V gene encodes CDR1 SEHNR and CDR2 FQNEAQ (reference sequence). This CDR3 is CASSLETSPGYF. The CDR3 DNA follows: TGTGCCAGCAGCTTAGAGACTAGCCCGGGTTATTTT.

The V and J genes are TRBV2 and TRBJ2-5; 8 bases align to TRBD1. The junction had 10 bases not matched to a gene; V was cut back by 4 bases and J by 6 bases. The CDR3 sequence is 15 residues long. Germline assignment: CDR1 SNHLY and CDR2 FYNNEI. This CDR3 is CASSATGQVMQTQYF. The CDR3 DNA sequence: TGTGCCAGCAGTGCAACGGGACAGGTTATGCAGACCCAGTACTTC.

In this sample, this clone turned up a few times. J is TRBJ2-3 and V is TRBV30; 11 bases agree with TRBD1. The CDR3 has 12 amino acids. Trimming cost V 5 bases and J 9 bases; bases outside gene matches: 4. Germline assignment: CDR1 GTSNPN and CDR2 SVGIG (reference sequence). This CDR3 is CAWAGTGGTQYF. For the CDR3, the DNA is TGTGCCTGGGCCGGGACAGGGGGAACGCAGTATTTT.

In DNA form, the CDR3 reads TGCGCCAGCAGCTTCGGACAGAACACCGGGGAGCTGTTTTTT. This sequence encodes CASSFGQNTGELFF. The genes are TRBV5-1 and TRBJ2-2; weak D call: TRBD1 (5 bases). Per germline, CDR1 SGHRS and CDR2 YFSETQ. This CDR3 is built from 14 residues. V was cut by 2 bases and J by 1 base, with 6 bases left in between.

The chain recombines TRBV7-6 with TRBJ2-2; D gene uncertain. CDR1 is SGHVS, CDR2 FNYEAQ, per germline. The CDR3 runs to 14 residues. V lost 2 bases and J 7 bases, leaving 11 bases between the germline ends. Here the CDR3 reads CASSLYSEDGELFF. The CDR3 DNA reads as TGTGCCAGCAGCTTATATTCCGAGGACGGGGAGCTGTTTTTT.

The chain joins TRBV4-1 to TRBJ1-1; weak D call: TRBD1 (6 bases). The germline CDR1 and CDR2 sequences are MGHRA and YSYEKL. V was clipped by 4 bases and J by 3 bases, with 12 bases between them. There are 14 residues in the CDR3. CDR3 region: CASSPPPGDTEAFF. CDR3 nucleotides: TGCGCCAGCAGCCCGCCCCCAGGGGACACTGAAGCTTTCTTT.

The V call is TRBV5-1, the J call TRBJ2-2, with 12 positions matching TRBD2. Germline CDR1 is SGHRS and CDR2 is YFSETQ. The junction had 14 bases not matched to a gene; V was cut back by 2 bases and J by 6 bases. The CDR3 sequence is 19 residues long. CDR3 in amino acids: CASSFNPSSSGGAPGELFF. The CDR3 DNA follows: TGCGCCAGCAGCTTCAATCCGTCGTCTAGCGGGGGGGCCCCCGGGGAGCTGTTTTTT.

The V gene is TRBV30, the J gene TRBJ2-5, with D perhaps TRBD2 (6 bases). The CDR3 length is 11 residues. The germline V gene encodes CDR1 GTSNPN and CDR2 SVGIG (reference sequence). Trimming cost V 4 bases and J 4 bases, with 7 bases left between them. CDR3 protein: CAWTGVETQYF. DNA for the CDR3: TGTGCCTGGACGGGGGTAGAGACCCAGTACTTC.

The chain couples TRBV28 to TRBJ1-4; D perhaps matches TRBD1 (5 bases). CDR1 and CDR2 from the germline V gene are MDHEN and SYDVKM. V gave up 2 bases and J gave up 0 bases, with 10 bases separating them. This CDR3 spans 16 amino acids. The CDR3 is CASSLVQGTTNEKLFF. CDR3 nucleotides: TGTGCCAGCAGTTTAGTGCAGGGCACAACTAATGAAAAACTGTTTTTT.